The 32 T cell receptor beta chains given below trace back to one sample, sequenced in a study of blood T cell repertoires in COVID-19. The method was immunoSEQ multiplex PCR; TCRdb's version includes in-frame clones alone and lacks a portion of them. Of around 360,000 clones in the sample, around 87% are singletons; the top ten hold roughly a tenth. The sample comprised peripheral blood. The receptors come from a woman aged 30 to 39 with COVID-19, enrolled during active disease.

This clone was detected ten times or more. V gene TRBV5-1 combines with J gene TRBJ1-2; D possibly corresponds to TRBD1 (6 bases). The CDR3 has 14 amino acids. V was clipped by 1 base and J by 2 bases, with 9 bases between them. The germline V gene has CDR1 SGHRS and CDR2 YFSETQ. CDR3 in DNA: TGCGCCAGCAGCTTGCACGGGACAAACTATGGCTACACCTTC. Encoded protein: CASSLHGTNYGYTF. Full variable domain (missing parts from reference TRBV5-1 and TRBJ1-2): KAGVTQTPRYLIKTRGQQVTLSCSPISGHRSVSWYQQTPGQGLQFLFEYFSETQRNKGNFPGRFSGRQFSNSRSEMNVSTLELGDSALYLCASSLHGTNYGYTFGSGTRLTVV.

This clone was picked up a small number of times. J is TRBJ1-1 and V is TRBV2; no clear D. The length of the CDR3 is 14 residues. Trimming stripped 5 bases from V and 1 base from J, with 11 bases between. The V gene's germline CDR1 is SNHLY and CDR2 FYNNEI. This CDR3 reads CASSPRGGNTEAFF. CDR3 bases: TGTGCCAGCAGTCCACGCGGTGGGAACACTGAAGCTTTCTTT. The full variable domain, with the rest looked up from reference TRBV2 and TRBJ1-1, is EPEVTQTPSHQVTQMGQEVILRCVPISNHLYFYWYRQILGQKVEFLVSFYNNEISEKSEIFDDQFSVERPDGSNFTLKIRSTKLEDSAMYFCASSPRGGNTEAFFGQGTRLTVV.

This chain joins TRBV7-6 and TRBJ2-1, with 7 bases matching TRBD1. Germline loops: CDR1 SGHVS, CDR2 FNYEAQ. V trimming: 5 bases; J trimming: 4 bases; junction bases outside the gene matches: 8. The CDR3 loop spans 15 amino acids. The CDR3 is CASSPGQTDYNEQFF. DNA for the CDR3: TGTGCCAGCAGCCCGGGACAGACCGATTACAATGAGCAGTTCTTC.

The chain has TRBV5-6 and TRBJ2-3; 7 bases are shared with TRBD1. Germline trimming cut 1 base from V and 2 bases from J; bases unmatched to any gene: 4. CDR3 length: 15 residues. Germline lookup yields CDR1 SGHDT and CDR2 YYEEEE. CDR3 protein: CASSLMDRTTDTQYF. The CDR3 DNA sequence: TGTGCCAGCAGCTTGATGGACAGGACCACAGATACGCAGTATTTT.

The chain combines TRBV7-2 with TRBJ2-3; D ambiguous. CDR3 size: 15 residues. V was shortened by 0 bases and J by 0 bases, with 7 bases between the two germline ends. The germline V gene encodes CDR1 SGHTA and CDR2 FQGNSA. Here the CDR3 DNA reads TGTGCCAGCAGCTTAGCGCCCGCGAGCACAGATACGCAGTATTTT. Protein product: CASSLAPASTDTQYF.

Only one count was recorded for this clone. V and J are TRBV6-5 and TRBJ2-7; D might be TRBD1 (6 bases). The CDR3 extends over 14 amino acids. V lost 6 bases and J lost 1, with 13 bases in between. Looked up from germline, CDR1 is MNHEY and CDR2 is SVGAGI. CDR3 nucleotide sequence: TGTGCCAGCAGCCGATCCGGGACATCCTACGAGCAGTACTTC. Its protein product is CASSRSGTSYEQYF.

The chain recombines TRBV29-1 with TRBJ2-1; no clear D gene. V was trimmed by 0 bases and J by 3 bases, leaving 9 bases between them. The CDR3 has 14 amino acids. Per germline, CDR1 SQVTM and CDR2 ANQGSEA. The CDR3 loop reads CSVEDAQNYNEQFF. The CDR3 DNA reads TGCAGCGTTGAAGATGCACAGAACTACAATGAGCAGTTCTTC.

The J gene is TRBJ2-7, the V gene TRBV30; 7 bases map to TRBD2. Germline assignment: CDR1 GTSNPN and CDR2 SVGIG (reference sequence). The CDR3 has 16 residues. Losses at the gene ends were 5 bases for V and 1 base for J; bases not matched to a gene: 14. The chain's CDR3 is CAWVDPRGGRSYEQYF. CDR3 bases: TGTGCCTGGGTGGACCCCAGAGGCGGGAGATCCTACGAGCAGTACTTC.

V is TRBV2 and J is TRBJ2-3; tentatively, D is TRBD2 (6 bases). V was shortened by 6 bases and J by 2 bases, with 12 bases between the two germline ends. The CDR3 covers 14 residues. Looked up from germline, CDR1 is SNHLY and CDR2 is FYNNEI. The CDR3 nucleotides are TGTGCCAGCAGCTGGGACTCCCACACAGATACGCAGTATTTT. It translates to CASSWDSHTDTQYF.

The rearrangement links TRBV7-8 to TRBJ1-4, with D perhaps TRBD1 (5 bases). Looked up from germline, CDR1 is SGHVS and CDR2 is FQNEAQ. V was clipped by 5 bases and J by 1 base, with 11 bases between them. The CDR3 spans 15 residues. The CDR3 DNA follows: TGTGCCAGCAGCGACCGAAGGGGAACTAATGAAAAACTGTTTTTT. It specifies CASSDRRGTNEKLFF.

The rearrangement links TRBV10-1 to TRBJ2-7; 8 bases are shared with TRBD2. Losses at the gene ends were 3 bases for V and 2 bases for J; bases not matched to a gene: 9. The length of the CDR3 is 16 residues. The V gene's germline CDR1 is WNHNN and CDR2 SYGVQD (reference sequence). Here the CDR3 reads CASSDPYSGATYEQYF. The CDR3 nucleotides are TGCGCCAGCAGTGACCCTTATAGCGGGGCTACCTACGAGCAGTACTTC.

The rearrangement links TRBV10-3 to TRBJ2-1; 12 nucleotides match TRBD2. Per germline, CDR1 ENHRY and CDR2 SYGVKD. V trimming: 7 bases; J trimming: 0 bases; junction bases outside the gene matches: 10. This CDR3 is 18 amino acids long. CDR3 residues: CAITASGRAYGSYNEQFF. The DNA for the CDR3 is TGTGCCATCACGGCTAGCGGGAGGGCCTATGGCTCCTACAATGAGCAGTTCTTC.

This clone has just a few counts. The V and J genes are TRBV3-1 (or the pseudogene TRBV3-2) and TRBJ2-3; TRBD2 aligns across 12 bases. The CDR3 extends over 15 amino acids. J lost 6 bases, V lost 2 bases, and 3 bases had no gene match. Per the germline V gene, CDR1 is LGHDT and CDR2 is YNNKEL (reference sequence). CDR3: CASSQRLAGADTQYF. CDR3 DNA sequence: TGTGCCAGCAGCCAAAGACTAGCGGGAGCTGATACGCAGTATTTT.

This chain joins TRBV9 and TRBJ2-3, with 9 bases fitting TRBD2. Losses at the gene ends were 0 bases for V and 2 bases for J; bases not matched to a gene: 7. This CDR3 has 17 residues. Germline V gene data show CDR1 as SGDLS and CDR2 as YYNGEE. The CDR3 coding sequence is TGTGCCAGCAGCGTAGGTCTAGCGGGACTAGCCACAGATACGCAGTATTTT. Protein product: CASSVGLAGLATDTQYF.

The CDR3 here is CASSPPGQTFYGYTF. The CDR3 region has the DNA TGTGCCAGCAGTCCGCCGGGACAGACTTTTTATGGCTACACCTTC. V usage is TRBV28 and J usage is TRBJ1-2, with TRBD1 matching 7 bases. The J segment lost 5 bases and the V segment lost 5 bases, leaving 11 bases of the junction unmatched. This CDR3 is 15 amino acids long. Germline V gives CDR1 MDHEN, CDR2 SYDVKM.

The chain's CDR3 is CASSPGAASGSPHYEQYF. CDR3 in DNA: TGTGCCAGTAGTCCCGGAGCGGCTAGCGGGAGCCCACACTACGAGCAGTACTTC. The rearrangement joins TRBV19 to TRBJ2-7, with 10 bases identical to TRBD2. V was clipped by 5 bases and J by 3 bases; unmatched bases: 16. From germline, CDR1 is LNHDA and CDR2 SQIVND (reference sequence). The length of the CDR3 is 18 residues.

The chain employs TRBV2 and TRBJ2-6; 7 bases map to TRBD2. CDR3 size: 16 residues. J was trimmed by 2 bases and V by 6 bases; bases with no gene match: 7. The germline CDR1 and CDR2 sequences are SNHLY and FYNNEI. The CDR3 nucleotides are TGTGCCAGCAGCCGGCTGGGGGGGGCTGGGGCCAACGTCCTGACTTTC. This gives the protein CASSRLGGAGANVLTF. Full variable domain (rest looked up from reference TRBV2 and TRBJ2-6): EPEVTQTPSHQVTQMGQEVILRCVPISNHLYFYWYRQILGQKVEFLVSFYNNEISEKSEIFDDQFSVERPDGSNFTLKIRSTKLEDSAMYFCASSRLGGAGANVLTFGAGSRLTVL.

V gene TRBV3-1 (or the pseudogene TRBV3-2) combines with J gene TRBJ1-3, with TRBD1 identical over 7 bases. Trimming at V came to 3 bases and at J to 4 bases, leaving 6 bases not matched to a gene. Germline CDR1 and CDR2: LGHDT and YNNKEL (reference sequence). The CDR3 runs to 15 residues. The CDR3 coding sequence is TGTGCCAGCAGCCAGGTTCACAGGGGAGGAAACACCATATATTTT. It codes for CASSQVHRGGNTIYF.

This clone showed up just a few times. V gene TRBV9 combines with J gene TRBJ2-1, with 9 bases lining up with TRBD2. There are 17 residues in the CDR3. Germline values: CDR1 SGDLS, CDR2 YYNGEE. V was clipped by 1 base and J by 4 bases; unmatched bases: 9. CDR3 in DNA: TGTGCCAGCAGCGTATCATCTGCGGGAGGGCCTTACAATGAGCAGTTCTTC. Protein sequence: CASSVSSAGGPYNEQFF. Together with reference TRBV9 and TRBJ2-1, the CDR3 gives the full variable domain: DSGVTQTPKHLITATGQRVTLRCSPRSGDLSVYWYQQSLDQGLQFLIQYYNGEERAKGNILERFSAQQFPDLHSELNLSSLELGDSALYFCASSVSSAGGPYNEQFFGPGTRLTVL.

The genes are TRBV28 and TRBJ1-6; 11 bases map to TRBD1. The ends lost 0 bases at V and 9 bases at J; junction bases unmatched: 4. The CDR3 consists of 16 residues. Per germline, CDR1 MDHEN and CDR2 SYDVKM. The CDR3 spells CASSLWSGTGGSPLHF. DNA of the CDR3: TGTGCCAGCAGTTTATGGTCCGGGACAGGGGGTTCACCCCTCCACTTT.

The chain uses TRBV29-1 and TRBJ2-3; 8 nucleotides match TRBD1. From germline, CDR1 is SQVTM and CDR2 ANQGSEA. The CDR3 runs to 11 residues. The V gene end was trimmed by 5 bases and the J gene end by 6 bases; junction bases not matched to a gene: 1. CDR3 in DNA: TGCAGCGTTCGACAGGGGGATACGCAGTATTTT. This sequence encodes CSVRQGDTQYF.

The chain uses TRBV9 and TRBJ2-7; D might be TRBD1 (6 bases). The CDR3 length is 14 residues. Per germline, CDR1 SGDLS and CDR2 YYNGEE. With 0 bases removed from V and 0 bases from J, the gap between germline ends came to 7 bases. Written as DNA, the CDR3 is TGTGCCAGCAGCGTAGACAGGGACTCCTACGAGCAGTACTTC. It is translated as CASSVDRDSYEQYF.

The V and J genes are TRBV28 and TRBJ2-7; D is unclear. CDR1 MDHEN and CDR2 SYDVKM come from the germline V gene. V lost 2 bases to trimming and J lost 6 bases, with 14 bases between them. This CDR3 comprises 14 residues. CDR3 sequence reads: CASSLEVEIGEQYF. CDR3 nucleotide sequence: TGTGCCAGCAGTTTAGAGGTTGAGATCGGCGAGCAGTACTTC.

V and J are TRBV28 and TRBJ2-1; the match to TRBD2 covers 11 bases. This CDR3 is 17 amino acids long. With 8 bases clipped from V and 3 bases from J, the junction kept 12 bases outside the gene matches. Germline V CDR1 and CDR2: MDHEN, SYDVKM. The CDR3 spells CASQGLAGGGFYNEQFF. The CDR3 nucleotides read TGTGCCAGCCAAGGACTAGCGGGTGGCGGGTTCTACAATGAGCAGTTCTTC.

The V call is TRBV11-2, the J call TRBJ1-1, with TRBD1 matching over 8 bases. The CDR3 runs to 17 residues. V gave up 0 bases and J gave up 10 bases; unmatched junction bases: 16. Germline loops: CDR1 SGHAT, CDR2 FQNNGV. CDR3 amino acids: CASSLDYGQGAREGAFF. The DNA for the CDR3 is TGTGCCAGCAGCTTAGATTACGGGCAGGGGGCGCGGGAAGGAGCTTTCTTT.

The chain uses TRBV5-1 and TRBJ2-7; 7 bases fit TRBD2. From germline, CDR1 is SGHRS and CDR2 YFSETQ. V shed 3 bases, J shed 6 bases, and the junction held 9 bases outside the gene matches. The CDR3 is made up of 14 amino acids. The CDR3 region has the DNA TGCGCCAGCAGCTCCGGCCTAGCGGCCCCCGAGCAGTACTTC. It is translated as CASSSGLAAPEQYF.

In DNA, the CDR3 is TGTGCCAGTAGTGTGGACAGGGATGGTCAGCCCCAGCATTTT. Translation gives CASSVDRDGQPQHF. The genes are TRBV19 and TRBJ1-5, with TRBD1 matching 8 bases. This CDR3 spans 14 amino acids. The germline V gene has CDR1 LNHDA and CDR2 SQIVND (reference sequence). The trim removed 5 bases at V and 6 bases at J, leaving 6 bases unmatched.

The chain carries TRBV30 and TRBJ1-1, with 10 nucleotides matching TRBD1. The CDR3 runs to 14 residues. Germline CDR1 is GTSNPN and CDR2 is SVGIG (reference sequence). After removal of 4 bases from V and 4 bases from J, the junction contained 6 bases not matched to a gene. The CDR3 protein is CAWIPGTGATEAFF. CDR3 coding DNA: TGTGCCTGGATCCCCGGGACAGGGGCCACTGAAGCTTTCTTT.

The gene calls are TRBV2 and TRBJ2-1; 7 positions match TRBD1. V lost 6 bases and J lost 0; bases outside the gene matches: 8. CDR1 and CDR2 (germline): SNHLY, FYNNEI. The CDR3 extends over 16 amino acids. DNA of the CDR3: TGTGCCAGCAGCGGACAGGCATTCAGCTCCTACAATGAGCAGTTCTTC. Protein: CASSGQAFSSYNEQFF.

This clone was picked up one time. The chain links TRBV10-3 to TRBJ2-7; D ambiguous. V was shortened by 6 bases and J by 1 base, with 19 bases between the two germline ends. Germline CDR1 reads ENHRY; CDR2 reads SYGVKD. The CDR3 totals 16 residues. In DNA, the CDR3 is TGTGCCATCAGCGAAACAGCAACCCCTCAATCCTACGAGCAGTACTTC. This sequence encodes CAISETATPQSYEQYF.

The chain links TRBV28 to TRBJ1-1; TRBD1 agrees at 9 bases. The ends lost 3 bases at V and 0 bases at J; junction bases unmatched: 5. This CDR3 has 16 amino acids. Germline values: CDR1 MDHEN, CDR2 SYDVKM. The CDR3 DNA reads TGTGCCAGCAGTTTCGGGACAGGGAGGATGAACACTGAAGCTTTCTTT. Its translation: CASSFGTGRMNTEAFF.

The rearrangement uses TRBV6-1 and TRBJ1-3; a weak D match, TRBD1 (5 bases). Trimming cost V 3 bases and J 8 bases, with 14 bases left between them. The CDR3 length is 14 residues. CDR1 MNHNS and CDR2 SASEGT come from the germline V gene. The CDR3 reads CASSDQRGADTIYF. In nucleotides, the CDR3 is TGTGCCAGCAGTGATCAAAGGGGTGCGGACACCATATATTTT.